The 29 T cell receptor beta chains presented below share a single source sample, sequenced in a study of cytomegalovirus exposure and HLA in healthy donors. Both 60 Vbeta primers and 13 Jbeta primers went into the PCR. Generated by immunoSEQ multiplex PCR, the TCRdb table keeps only in-frame clones and is missing some. The sample records 150,000 to 200,000 clones, approximately 85% being singletons. Sequences were obtained from PBMCs. These receptor sequences come from a girl under 10 years old in good health and CMV-seropositive.

This rearrangement joins TRBV5-6 to TRBJ2-7; a weak D match, TRBD2 (5 bases). Germline lookup yields CDR1 SGHDT and CDR2 YYEEEE. Trimming shortened V by 1 base and J by 8 bases, and 10 bases separated the two germline ends. The CDR3 runs 12 residues. The CDR3 here is CASSLMSGKQYF. The CDR3 bases are TGTGCCAGCAGCTTGATGAGCGGTAAGCAGTACTTC.

The chain combines TRBV10-3 with TRBJ1-1, with 7 bases matching TRBD1. Germline V lookup: CDR1 ENHRY, CDR2 SYGVKD. There are 13 residues in the CDR3. Trimming at V came to 7 bases and at J to 7 bases, leaving 9 bases not matched to a gene. The CDR3 region has the DNA TGTGCCATCAATACCCGGGACAGCAATGAAGCTTTCTTT. It yields the protein CAINTRDSNEAFF.

The J gene is TRBJ2-1, the V gene TRBV30; no reliable D call. Germline values: CDR1 GTSNPN, CDR2 SVGIG (reference sequence). The CDR3 is made up of 13 amino acids. V was trimmed by 2 bases and J by 3 bases, leaving 8 bases between them. The CDR3 here is CAWSTLFYNEQFF. In nucleotides, the CDR3 is TGTGCCTGGAGTACATTATTCTACAATGAGCAGTTCTTC. Together with reference TRBV30 and TRBJ2-1, the CDR3 gives the full variable domain: SQTIHQWPATLVQPVGSPLSLECTVEGTSNPNLYWYRQAAGRGLQLLFYSVGIGQISSEVPQNLSASRPQDRQFILSSKKLLLSDSGFYLCAWSTLFYNEQFFGPGTRLTVL.

The CDR3 coding sequence is TGCGCCAGCAGCCCGGGGACTAGCGGGAGTTTAGAGACCCAGTACTTC. The encoded protein is CASSPGTSGSLETQYF. This sequence joins TRBV5-1 and TRBJ2-5; 14 bases match TRBD2. This CDR3 has 16 amino acids. V trimming: 4 bases; J trimming: 4 bases; junction bases outside the gene matches: 6. Germline V gene lookup returns CDR1 SGHRS and CDR2 YFSETQ.

The rearrangement joins TRBV7-8 to TRBJ2-1; TRBD2 might be the D (5 bases). V was cut by 8 bases and J by 6 bases, with 20 bases left in between. The CDR3 has 15 amino acids. The germline V gene encodes CDR1 SGHVS and CDR2 FQNEAQ. The DNA of the CDR3 is TGTGCCAGCCGCCGGGGAGCCACTTCCCTCAATGAGCAGTTCTTC. Its translation: CASRRGATSLNEQFF.

This chain uses TRBV5-5 with TRBJ1-1, with D uncertain. This CDR3 is built from 14 residues. Trimming removed 2 bases at V and 1 base at J, with 9 bases between. Germline V lookup: CDR1 SGHKS, CDR2 YYEKEE (reference sequence). CDR3 nucleotide sequence: TGTGCCAGCAGCTTTGAGGTCTGGAACACTGAAGCTTTCTTT. Protein sequence: CASSFEVWNTEAFF.

This sequence joins TRBV30 and TRBJ1-5; the match to TRBD1 covers 7 bases. The V segment lost 1 base and the J segment 7 bases; nucleotides outside the gene matches: 4. CDR3 length: 13 amino acids. Germline V gene lookup returns CDR1 GTSNPN and CDR2 SVGIG (reference sequence). This CDR3 reads CAWSEGARQPQHF. The CDR3 nucleotides are TGTGCCTGGAGTGAGGGGGCAAGACAGCCCCAGCATTTT.

The gene calls are TRBV4-1 and TRBJ1-5; weak D call: TRBD1 (6 bases). The CDR3 spans 17 residues. V shed 0 bases and J shed 3 bases, with 15 bases lying between them. The V gene's germline CDR1 is MGHRA and CDR2 YSYEKL. For the CDR3, the DNA is TGCGCCAGCAGCCAAGAAGGGCCCAGGGGCCCCAATCAGCCCCAGCATTTT. It specifies CASSQEGPRGPNQPQHF.

This clone was picked up a small number of times. The chain uses TRBV21-1 and TRBJ1-5; the DNA was not compared with TRBD1, the D call given in the table. TRBV21-1 is assigned pseudogene status. CDR3 length: 18 amino acids. The CDR3 nucleotides are TGTGCCAGCAGCCGCCCCGGGACAGGAGGAAGGGGCAATCAGCCCCAGCATTTT. This encodes CASSRPGTGGRGNQPQHF.

The chain combines TRBV4-1 with TRBJ1-2, with D unresolved. The V end lost 0 bases, the J end lost 1 base, and 15 bases lay between the germline ends. The CDR3 contains 17 residues. Germline values: CDR1 MGHRA, CDR2 YSYEKL. This CDR3 reads CASSQDGPGSINYGYTF. The CDR3 DNA sequence: TGCGCCAGCAGCCAAGATGGGCCGGGGTCGATTAACTATGGCTACACCTTC.

This chain uses TRBV28 with TRBJ2-7; D unclear. CDR1 is MDHEN, CDR2 SYDVKM, per germline. The CDR3 consists of 14 residues. V was trimmed by 6 bases and J by 0 bases, leaving 12 bases between them. CDR3 sequence: CASSDGRVSYEQYF. The DNA of the CDR3 is TGTGCCAGCAGCGACGGCCGGGTCTCCTACGAGCAGTACTTC.

V is TRBV5-4 and J is TRBJ2-2; 16 bases map to TRBD2. The CDR3 covers 17 residues. From germline, CDR1 is SGHNT and CDR2 YYREEE (reference sequence). V lost 4 bases and J lost 6; bases outside the gene matches: 6. Here the CDR3 DNA reads TGTGCCAGCAGCGAATCGGGACTAGCGGGAGGGGCCGGGGAGCTGTTTTTT. Encoded protein: CASSESGLAGGAGELFF.

The genes are TRBV28 and TRBJ2-1; D is ambiguous. CDR1 is MDHEN, CDR2 SYDVKM, per germline. V was clipped by 3 bases and J by 1 base, with 7 bases between them. The CDR3 length is 14 residues. The CDR3, as DNA: TGTGCCAGCAGTTTGGCGGTTTCCTACAATGAGCAGTTCTTC. Translated: CASSLAVSYNEQFF.

The V gene is TRBV9, the J gene TRBJ1-3, with 7 bases aligning to TRBD1. Germline CDR1 and CDR2: SGDLS and YYNGEE. V gave up 3 bases and J gave up 2 bases; unmatched junction bases: 2. The CDR3 has 14 amino acids. The CDR3 nucleotides read TGTGCCAGCAGCGAAACAGGGGCTGGAAACACCATATATTTT. This sequence encodes CASSETGAGNTIYF.

This chain links TRBV2 with TRBJ2-7; D is perhaps TRBD2 (6 bases). CDR1 and CDR2 (germline): SNHLY, FYNNEI. The CDR3 runs 13 residues. V lost 9 bases and J lost 2, with 14 bases in between. CDR3 region: CASGDLYTYEQYF. For the CDR3, the DNA is TGTGCCAGTGGGGACTTATATACCTACGAGCAGTACTTC.

The V and J genes are TRBV2 and TRBJ1-5; D call uncertain. V was cut by 0 bases and J by 5 bases, with 8 bases left in between. The CDR3 is 14 residues long. The germline gives CDR1 SNHLY, CDR2 FYNNEI. Here the CDR3 reads CASSEAFGDQPQHF. CDR3 DNA sequence: TGTGCCAGCAGTGAAGCGTTCGGGGATCAGCCCCAGCATTTT.

The chain employs TRBV19 and TRBJ1-5, with D perhaps TRBD1 (5 bases). V shed 3 bases and J shed 0 bases, with 12 bases lying between them. The length of the CDR3 is 16 residues. Germline CDR1 reads LNHDA; CDR2 reads SQIVND (reference sequence). CDR3 nucleotide sequence: TGTGCCAGTAGTATCATTGGGGCATATAGCAATCAGCCCCAGCATTTT. Encoded protein: CASSIIGAYSNQPQHF.

This clone was detected only once. This chain joins TRBV30 and TRBJ1-6; D gene uncertain. From germline, CDR1 is GTSNPN and CDR2 SVGIG (reference sequence). Trimming took 1 base from V and 0 from J, leaving 10 bases between them. CDR3 length: 16 amino acids. CDR3 sequence reads: CAWSDDWSSYNSPLHF. The CDR3 nucleotides are TGTGCCTGGAGTGACGACTGGAGCTCCTATAATTCACCCCTCCACTTT.

This clone was found once. This chain connects TRBV9 to TRBJ2-5; tentatively, D is TRBD1 (5 bases). This CDR3 is built from 14 residues. Per the germline V gene, CDR1 is SGDLS and CDR2 is YYNGEE. The V and J ends lost 2 bases and 2 bases respectively, with 10 bases between them. The CDR3 DNA reads as TGTGCCAGCAGCGTCAGGGAATCTCAAGAGACCCAGTACTTC. Translated, it gives CASSVRESQETQYF.

The V gene is TRBV6-5, the J gene TRBJ1-1; 10 bases match TRBD1. The ends lost 6 bases at V and 3 bases at J; junction bases unmatched: 7. Looked up from germline, CDR1 is MNHEY and CDR2 is SVGAGI. The CDR3 runs 15 residues. CDR3 coding DNA: TGTGCCAGCAGGCGGGACAGGGGAGGAGACACTGAAGCTTTCTTT. Amino acids: CASRRDRGGDTEAFF.

The V gene is TRBV7-8, the J gene TRBJ1-3; D perhaps matches TRBD1 (5 bases). This CDR3 spans 15 amino acids. V was shortened by 5 bases and J by 0 bases, with 11 bases between the two germline ends. Per germline, CDR1 SGHVS and CDR2 FQNEAQ. In DNA, the CDR3 is TGTGCCAGCAGCCTGGGGGGAGGCTCTGGAAACACCATATATTTT. Protein product: CASSLGGGSGNTIYF.

The rearrangement joins TRBV7-9 to TRBJ2-3, with D maybe TRBD2 (5 bases). Trimming cost V 3 bases and J 6 bases, with 16 bases left between them. CDR3 length: 15 amino acids. Germline lookup yields CDR1 SEHNR and CDR2 FQNEAQ (reference sequence). This CDR3 is CASSFRERPSDTQYF. Here the CDR3 DNA reads TGTGCCAGCAGCTTTCGAGAGCGGCCCTCGGATACGCAGTATTTT.

The V call is TRBV6-1, the J call TRBJ1-1, with 7 bases identical to TRBD1. The ends lost 3 bases at V and 0 bases at J; junction bases unmatched: 4. Per germline, CDR1 MNHNS and CDR2 SASEGT. There are 15 residues in the CDR3. The CDR3 DNA reads as TGTGCCAGCAGTGACTCGGGACAGATGAACACTGAAGCTTTCTTT. This codes for CASSDSGQMNTEAFF.

J is TRBJ2-1 and V is TRBV9; weak D call: TRBD2 (5 bases). Germline V gene data show CDR1 as SGDLS and CDR2 as YYNGEE. The CDR3 is made up of 16 amino acids. The V end lost 0 bases, the J end lost 6 bases, and 16 bases lay between the germline ends. Here the CDR3 reads CASSVGSKGRVNEQFF. The CDR3 bases are TGTGCCAGCAGCGTAGGGTCCAAAGGGCGGGTCAATGAGCAGTTCTTC. Using reference TRBV9 and TRBJ2-1 for the parts outside the CDR3, the full variable domain is DSGVTQTPKHLITATGQRVTLRCSPRSGDLSVYWYQQSLDQGLQFLIQYYNGEERAKGNILERFSAQQFPDLHSELNLSSLELGDSALYFCASSVGSKGRVNEQFFGPGTRLTVL.

The V and J genes are TRBV18 and TRBJ2-3; D gene unclear. The CDR3 runs to 17 residues. Per the germline V gene, CDR1 is KGHSH and CDR2 is LQKENI. The V end lost 2 bases, the J end lost 4 bases, and 19 bases lay between the germline ends. The CDR3 region is CASSPKRKSSSPDTQYF. CDR3 nucleotide sequence: TGTGCCAGCTCACCAAAGAGAAAAAGCTCGTCCCCAGATACGCAGTATTTT.

J is TRBJ2-2 and V is TRBV30; a possible D gene is TRBD2 (6 bases). Trimming pared 4 bases from V and 5 bases from J, leaving 17 bases between. The germline gives CDR1 GTSNPN, CDR2 SVGIG (reference sequence). This CDR3 has 15 residues. The CDR3 DNA follows: TGTGCCTGGACAGGATTTAGCGGTACTACCGGGGAGCTGTTTTTT. Translating gives CAWTGFSGTTGELFF. Filled out from reference TRBV30 and TRBJ2-2, the complete variable domain reads SQTIHQWPATLVQPVGSPLSLECTVEGTSNPNLYWYRQAAGRGLQLLFYSVGIGQISSEVPQNLSASRPQDRQFILSSKKLLLSDSGFYLCAWTGFSGTTGELFFGEGSRLTVL.

The chain links TRBV27 to TRBJ1-1; D is perhaps TRBD1 (5 bases). The CDR3 consists of 14 residues. V gave up 3 bases and J gave up 0 bases, with 8 bases separating them. The germline CDR1 and CDR2 sequences are MNHEY and SMNVEV (reference sequence). The CDR3 DNA follows: TGTGCCAGCAGTTTGGGGGGGGTGAACACTGAAGCTTTCTTT. Residues: CASSLGGVNTEAFF.

The chain links TRBV29-1 to TRBJ1-2; possible D gene TRBD1, 6 bases. The CDR3 spans 15 residues. CDR1 and CDR2 (germline): SQVTM, ANQGSEA. Trimming took 6 bases from V and 4 from J, leaving 21 bases between them. The CDR3 DNA reads as TGCAGCGTGGGTGGGACACCTCAAATCTCCTATGGCTACACCTTC. Protein: CSVGGTPQISYGYTF. The complete variable domain, with remaining parts taken from reference TRBV29-1 and TRBJ1-2, reads SAVISQKPSRDICQRGTSLTIQCQVDSQVTMMFWYRQQPGQSLTLIATANQGSEATYESGFVIDKFPISRPNLTFSTLTVSNMSPEDSSIYLCSVGGTPQISYGYTFGSGTRLTVV.

The chain links TRBV30 to TRBJ2-7, with D perhaps matching TRBD2 (6 bases). Trimming left V 3 bases short and J 3 bases short, with 15 bases between. CDR3 length equals 14 residues. The germline V gene encodes CDR1 GTSNPN and CDR2 SVGIG (reference sequence). The CDR3 coding sequence is TGTGCCTGGAGCCCTTTGCGGGGACTCTACGAGCAGTACTTC. Amino acids: CAWSPLRGLYEQYF.